This note documents a single TCR beta chain sequence. Its cognate antigen is unknown. In building TCR beta libraries, iRepertoire HTBI primers were used together with Arm-PCR of CDR3 regions. TCRdb independently ran MiXCR on the multiplex PCR reads; one entry per CDR3 protein. The repertoire includes some 250,000 distinct CDR3 sequences, 15% to 20% of them detected once, and approximately 20% sits in the top ten. The sample is drawn from a study of regulatory T cells in long-lasting Graves disease. Study-level findings and limits: In persistent patients, shared public clonotypes (under 3,000) outnumbered those in new patients (nearly 1,000).

Time point specified: newly diagnosed GD, antithyroid drugs for less than 3 months. PBMC-extracted RNA yielded the TCR library. Sequenced material: peripheral blood mononuclear cells (PBMCs), taken at new diagnosis, from a patient treated with antithyroid drugs. The clonotype was recovered from a female donor with Graves disease.

In DNA, the CDR3 is TGTGCCAGCAGTGGGAAGGGAGGCTACGAGCAGTACTTC. It yields the protein CASSGKGGYEQYF. The chain couples TRBV6-1 to TRBJ2-7; weak D call: TRBD2 (6 bases). V gave up 4 bases and J gave up 3 bases, with 10 bases separating them. The germline V gene encodes CDR1 MNHNS and CDR2 SASEGT. This CDR3 has 13 amino acids.